This is a list of T cell receptor beta chains from one sample in a study of control samples from healthy donors and cancer patients. Sequencing was performed with immunoSEQ multiplex PCR; in TCRdb, only in-frame clones are kept and a portion is missing. The table lists about 160,000 clones, roughly 95% of them singletons. The sequencing input was blood. Source of these receptors: a woman aged 25 to 39 in good health. Both conserved end residues are part of each CDR3. Each record gives: J gene, V gene, D gene, clone size, CDR3 DNA, CDR3 protein. D genes are given only for firm matches. Clone size is stated in some rows and not others, as once, few, many or a class when expanded.

j_gene: TRBJ2-1; v_gene: TRBV7-6; d_gene: .; abundance: once; CDR3nt: TGTGCCAGCAGCTTAAGGTCGTACAATGAGCAGTTCTTC; CDR3aa: CASSLRSYNEQFF
j_gene: TRBJ1-2; v_gene: TRBV6-5; d_gene: TRBD1; abundance: once; CDR3nt: TGTGCCAGCAGTTCTGGGACAGGACTTCCCTATGGCTACACCTTC; CDR3aa: CASSSGTGLPYGYTF
j_gene: TRBJ2-1; v_gene: TRBV7-6; d_gene: .; abundance: .; CDR3nt: TGTGCCAGCAGCTTAGCCTCCCTTAATGAGCAGTTCTTC; CDR3aa: CASSLASLNEQFF
j_gene: TRBJ1-5; v_gene: TRBV7-9; d_gene: .; abundance: .; CDR3nt: TGTGCCAGCAGCTTAGGTCAAGGGTACGATCAGCCCCAGCATTTT; CDR3aa: CASSLGQGYDQPQHF
j_gene: TRBJ2-5; v_gene: TRBV5-5; d_gene: .; abundance: .; CDR3nt: TGTGCCAGCAGCTTGATGTCGGGCAGGGGTTGGGAGACCCAGTACTTC; CDR3aa: CASSLMSGRGWETQYF
j_gene: TRBJ2-2; v_gene: TRBV10-3; d_gene: TRBD2; abundance: .; CDR3nt: TGTGCCATCCAAGGGACTAGCGAGAACACCGGGGAGCTGTTTTTT; CDR3aa: CAIQGTSENTGELFF
j_gene: TRBJ2-5; v_gene: TRBV6-6; d_gene: TRBD2; abundance: .; CDR3nt: TGTGCCAGCAGTTACTCGAACAGCGGGGGGGAGACCCAGTACTTC; CDR3aa: CASSYSNSGGETQYF
j_gene: TRBJ1-2; v_gene: TRBV5-5; d_gene: TRBD1; abundance: .; CDR3nt: TGTGCCAGCAGCTTTCAGACAGGGAAGACTAACTATGGCTACACCTTC; CDR3aa: CASSFQTGKTNYGYTF
j_gene: TRBJ2-7; v_gene: TRBV11-3; d_gene: .; abundance: once; CDR3nt: TGTGCCAGCAGCCGTTTAGCGACTTCGGACGAGCAGTACTTC; CDR3aa: CASSRLATSDEQYF
j_gene: TRBJ1-1; v_gene: TRBV19; d_gene: TRBD1; abundance: .; CDR3nt: TGTGCCAGTAGACGACAGGGCATGAACACTGAAGCTTTCTTT; CDR3aa: CASRRQGMNTEAFF
j_gene: TRBJ2-7; v_gene: TRBV5-6; d_gene: TRBD1; abundance: .; CDR3nt: TGTGCCAGCAGCAGAAATCAGGGGGCTGAACACGAGCAGTACTTC; CDR3aa: CASSRNQGAEHEQYF
j_gene: TRBJ2-3; v_gene: TRBV30; d_gene: TRBD2; abundance: .; CDR3nt: TGTGCCTGGAGTACAGGGACTAGCGGACGCACAGATACGCAGTATTTT; CDR3aa: CAWSTGTSGRTDTQYF
j_gene: TRBJ2-2; v_gene: TRBV10-3; d_gene: .; abundance: .; CDR3nt: TGTGCCATCACGACCACCGGGGAGCTGTTTTTT; CDR3aa: CAITTTGELFF
j_gene: TRBJ1-2; v_gene: TRBV9; d_gene: .; abundance: .; CDR3nt: TGTGCCAGCAGCGTAGAAGGGGTAGGCTATGGCTACACCTTC; CDR3aa: CASSVEGVGYGYTF
j_gene: TRBJ2-2; v_gene: TRBV7-8; d_gene: .; abundance: .; CDR3nt: TGTGCCAGCAGCTTGGGTTCAGGCACCGGGGAGCTGTTTTTT; CDR3aa: CASSLGSGTGELFF
j_gene: TRBJ1-1; v_gene: TRBV2; d_gene: .; abundance: .; CDR3nt: TGTGCCAGCAGGGGCTACAGCCTGAACACTGAAGCTTTCTTT; CDR3aa: CASRGYSLNTEAFF
j_gene: TRBJ2-3; v_gene: TRBV24-1; d_gene: TRBD2; abundance: .; CDR3nt: TGTGCCACCAGTGGCAGGACTAGCGGACGTCGGGATACGCAGTATTTT; CDR3aa: CATSGRTSGRRDTQYF
j_gene: TRBJ1-4; v_gene: TRBV9; d_gene: .; abundance: .; CDR3nt: TGTGCCAGCAGCGTATCGACCTCAGGGAGTGAAAAACTGTTTTTT; CDR3aa: CASSVSTSGSEKLFF
j_gene: TRBJ1-1; v_gene: TRBV2; d_gene: .; abundance: .; CDR3nt: TGTGCCAGCACCCCGGTCCCGGCGGGCACTGAAGCTTTCTTT; CDR3aa: CASTPVPAGTEAFF
j_gene: TRBJ2-6; v_gene: TRBV5-1; d_gene: .; abundance: .; CDR3nt: TGCGCCAGCAGCTCTGGGGCCAACGTCCTGACTTTC; CDR3aa: CASSSGANVLTF
j_gene: TRBJ1-4; v_gene: TRBV28; d_gene: TRBD1; abundance: once; CDR3nt: TGTGCCAGCAGTTTATTGGGACAGACGGAAAAACTGTTTTTT; CDR3aa: CASSLLGQTEKLFF
j_gene: TRBJ2-2; v_gene: TRBV6-2/TRBV6-3; d_gene: .; abundance: .; CDR3nt: TGTGCCAGCAGTTACCGGGACCCGCGGACCGGGGAGCTGTTTTTT; CDR3aa: CASSYRDPRTGELFF
j_gene: TRBJ2-1; v_gene: TRBV6-5; d_gene: TRBD2; abundance: .; CDR3nt: TGTGCCAGCAGCTTAGCGGGAGCATACAATGAGCAGTTCTTC; CDR3aa: CASSLAGAYNEQFF
j_gene: TRBJ2-4; v_gene: TRBV6-6; d_gene: TRBD2; abundance: .; CDR3nt: TGTGCCAGCACGGAGGGCGGGAGGTCAGCCAAAAACATTCAGTACTTC; CDR3aa: CASTEGGRSAKNIQYF
j_gene: TRBJ2-3; v_gene: TRBV14; d_gene: TRBD2; abundance: .; CDR3nt: TGTGCCAGCAGCAAGACCAACCGGGGCGGGAGGTGCGCCGCAGATACGCAGTATTTT; CDR3aa: CASSKTNRGGRCAADTQYF
j_gene: TRBJ1-3; v_gene: TRBV18; d_gene: .; abundance: .; CDR3nt: TGTGCCAGCTCACCACCGAATTGGGACCTCTTTGGAAACACCATATATTTT; CDR3aa: CASSPPNWDLFGNTIYF
j_gene: TRBJ2-1; v_gene: TRBV12-3/TRBV12-4; d_gene: TRBD1; abundance: .; CDR3nt: TGTGCCAGCAGGGGGACAGATAACAATGAGCAGTTCTTC; CDR3aa: CASRGTDNNEQFF
j_gene: TRBJ2-3; v_gene: TRBV5-1; d_gene: .; abundance: once; CDR3nt: TGCGCCAGCAGCTTAAGCCAGGGTAGGGATACGCAGTATTTT; CDR3aa: CASSLSQGRDTQYF